The T cell receptor (beta chain) under discussion was sequenced for a study of T cell responses to AZD1222 COVID-19 vaccine. Measured with immunoSEQ multiplex PCR; TCRdb has only the in-frame clones, and not every one. The table lists about 210,000 clones, about 94% of them singletons. Study-level findings and limits: The donor group comprised mostly white British people and more females; the analysis possibly underestimated clonal diversity. The breadth and depth of Spike-specific TCRs increased once two AZD1222 doses had been given.

Trimming removed 4 bases from V and 0 bases from J, with 22 bases in between. Germline V gene sequence: CDR1 SGHRS, CDR2 YFSETQ. The CDR3 consists of 19 residues. As for this clone: The antigen remains unidentified.

Source: peripheral blood, taken 28 days after the second dose of the MenACWY control vaccine. This chain uses TRBV5-1 with TRBJ2-2, with a weak D call TRBD2 (5 bases). This clonotype originated in an adult who received the MenACWY meningococcal vaccine as a control. The CDR3 here is CASSTRGSDKFANTGELFF. Here the CDR3 DNA reads TGCGCCAGCAGCACTCGGGGTAGCGACAAGTTCGCGAACACCGGGGAGCTGTTTTTT.